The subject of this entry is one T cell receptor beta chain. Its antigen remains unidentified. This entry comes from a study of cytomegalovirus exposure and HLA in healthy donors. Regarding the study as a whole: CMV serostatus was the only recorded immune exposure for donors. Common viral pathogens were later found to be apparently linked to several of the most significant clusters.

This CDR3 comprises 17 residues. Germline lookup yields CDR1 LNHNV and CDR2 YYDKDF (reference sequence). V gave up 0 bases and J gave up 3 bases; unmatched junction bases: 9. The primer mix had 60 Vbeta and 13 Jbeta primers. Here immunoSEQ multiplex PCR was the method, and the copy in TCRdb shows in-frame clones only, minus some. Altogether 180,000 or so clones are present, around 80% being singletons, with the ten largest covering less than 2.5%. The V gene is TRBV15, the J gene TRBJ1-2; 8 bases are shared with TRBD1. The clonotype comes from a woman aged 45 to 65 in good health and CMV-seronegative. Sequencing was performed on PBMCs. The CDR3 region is CATSREPLAGGHYGYTF. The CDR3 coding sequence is TGTGCCACCAGCAGAGAACCTCTGGCAGGGGGCCACTATGGCTACACCTTC.